The rows below give T cell receptor beta chains drawn from one sample of a study of blood T cell repertoires in COVID-19. Sequencing used immunoSEQ multiplex PCR; TCRdb keeps in-frame clones, though not all of them. The table includes about 260,000 clones, around 87% detected once. The specimen sequenced was peripheral blood. The source of these receptors is a woman in her sixties with COVID-19, enrolled during active disease. CDR3s include the opening cysteine and the closing phenylalanine or tryptophan. The D gene is left open where the match is weak. A row's size may be missing; if present it is once, few, many or a size class.

V gene	clone size	D gene	J gene	CDR3 protein	CDR3 DNA
TRBV5-5	-	TRBD2	TRBJ2-2	CASSLGLGGGTGELFF	TGTGCCAGCAGCTTGGGGCTCGGGGGGGGCACCGGGGAGCTGTTTTTT
TRBV7-6	-	TRBD2	TRBJ2-3	CASLGGDTQYF	TGTGCCAGCTTGGGGGGGGATACGCAGTATTTT
TRBV5-1	-	-	TRBJ1-1	CASSRAGGQMNTEAFF	TGCGCCAGCAGCCGAGCCGGGGGGCAGATGAACACTGAAGCTTTCTTT
TRBV24-1	-	TRBD1	TRBJ2-3	CATSDRTGGKDTQYF	TGTGCCACCAGTGATAGGACAGGGGGCAAGGATACGCAGTATTTT
TRBV27	-	TRBD2	TRBJ2-1	CASALLASGSYNEQFF	TGTGCCAGCGCGTTACTAGCGTCAGGTTCCTACAATGAGCAGTTCTTC
TRBV7-8	-	TRBD2	TRBJ2-3	CASSLSWLVTSGTLGTDTQYF	TGTGCCAGCAGTCTTAGCTGGCTTGTAACTAGCGGGACCCTGGGCACAGATACGCAGTATTTT
TRBV6-5	-	-	TRBJ2-7	CASGRELGLSYEQYF	TGTGCCAGCGGAAGAGAACTAGGACTAAGCTACGAGCAGTACTTC
TRBV6-2/TRBV6-3	once	-	TRBJ1-2	CASSYGAGAGGYTF	TGTGCCAGCAGTTACGGTGCGGGGGCCGGAGGCTACACCTTC
TRBV18	-	-	TRBJ1-2	CASSGDPPNGYTF	TGTGCCAGCTCCGGTGATCCCCCTAATGGCTACACCTTC
TRBV7-6	few	TRBD1	TRBJ2-7	CASSRTGLSEQYF	TGTGCCAGCAGTCGGACAGGGCTGAGTGAGCAGTACTTC
TRBV5-1	-	TRBD2	TRBJ2-1	CASSLVASGVNEQFF	TGCGCCAGCAGCTTGGTGGCTAGCGGGGTCAATGAGCAGTTCTTC
TRBV5-1	-	-	TRBJ1-6	CASSLDGQGGSPLHF	TGCGCCAGCAGCTTGGATGGACAAGGTGGTTCACCCCTCCACTTT
TRBV27	-	-	TRBJ1-1	CASSSSGVDTEAFF	TGTGCCAGCAGCTCCTCAGGGGTGGACACTGAAGCTTTCTTT
TRBV3-1/TRBV3-2	-	TRBD1	TRBJ2-3	CASSQDWDRVTDTQYF	TGTGCCAGCAGCCAAGATTGGGACAGGGTCACAGATACGCAGTATTTT
TRBV11-2	once	TRBD2	TRBJ2-3	CASSLFGASGINTQYF	TGTGCCAGCAGCTTATTCGGGGCTAGCGGGATTAATACGCAGTATTTT
TRBV5-1	-	-	TRBJ1-1	CASSLAGGPEAFF	TGCGCCAGCAGCTTGGCCGGAGGACCTGAAGCTTTCTTT
TRBV7-2	-	-	TRBJ1-2	CASSSQGGYTF	TGTGCCAGCAGCTCGCAGGGGGGCTACACCTTC
TRBV2	-	TRBD2	TRBJ2-1	CASRIAGANEQFF	TGTGCCAGCAGGATAGCGGGAGCCAATGAGCAGTTCTTC
TRBV28	-	-	TRBJ2-5	CASTRLSTPLGGETQYF	TGTGCCAGCACAAGATTGTCGACACCCTTGGGGGGAGAGACCCAGTACTTC
TRBV4-3	-	-	TRBJ2-3	CASSQELTRTTDTQYF	TGCGCCAGCAGCCAAGAACTTACTAGGACCACAGATACGCAGTATTTT
TRBV11-2	-	-	TRBJ1-1	CASSLDGVGYTEAFF	TGTGCCAGCAGCTTAGACGGGGTCGGTTACACTGAAGCTTTCTTT
TRBV10-3	-	TRBD1	TRBJ2-2	CAISRDRVTGELFF	TGTGCCATCAGCCGGGACAGGGTCACCGGGGAGCTGTTTTTT
TRBV7-9	-	TRBD2	TRBJ2-3	CASSPTSGGPTDTQYF	TGTGCCAGCAGCCCCACTAGCGGAGGCCCCACAGATACGCAGTATTTT
TRBV19	-	TRBD1	TRBJ1-3	CASSRDRVSGNTIYF	TGTGCCAGTAGCCGGGACAGGGTTTCTGGAAACACCATATATTTT
TRBV7-8	-	TRBD2	TRBJ2-7	CASSHGLAGVREQYF	TGTGCCAGCAGCCATGGACTAGCGGGAGTGAGGGAGCAGTACTTC
TRBV6-5	-	-	TRBJ2-5	CASTVRVNGETQYF	TGTGCCAGCACCGTTCGGGTCAACGGAGAGACCCAGTACTTC
TRBV9	-	-	TRBJ1-5	CASSANGVGPQHF	TGTGCCAGCAGTGCCAACGGAGTCGGCCCCCAGCATTTT
TRBV3-1/TRBV3-2	-	-	TRBJ2-2	CASNLGTGELFF	TGTGCCAGCAACCTCGGCACCGGGGAGCTGTTTTTT
TRBV7-9	-	-	TRBJ2-1	CASSYRRGSYNEQFF	TGTGCCAGCAGCTACCGGAGGGGATCCTACAATGAGCAGTTCTTC
TRBV10-3	-	TRBD2	TRBJ2-3	CAINKRLAGPTDTQYF	TGTGCCATCAATAAGAGACTAGCGGGACCCACAGATACGCAGTATTTT
TRBV7-9	-	-	TRBJ2-1	CASSLTSNPTYNEQFF	TGTGCCAGCAGCTTAACTAGTAACCCCACCTACAATGAGCAGTTCTTC
TRBV7-3	few	-	TRBJ1-2	CASSPDRTYGYTF	TGTGCCAGCAGCCCAGACAGAACTTATGGCTACACCTTC
TRBV19	-	-	TRBJ2-1	CASSIGGGSYNEQFF	TGTGCCAGTAGTATAGGAGGAGGGAGCTACAATGAGCAGTTCTTC
TRBV28	-	TRBD1	TRBJ1-2	CASRRDRGRSNYGYTF	TGTGCCAGCAGACGGGACAGGGGGCGATCTAACTATGGCTACACCTTC
TRBV6-5	once	TRBD2	TRBJ2-5	CASRTGLAAWETQYF	TGTGCCAGCAGGACCGGACTAGCGGCCTGGGAGACCCAGTACTTC
TRBV11-2	-	-	TRBJ1-5	CASSFGINQPQHF	TGTGCCAGCAGCTTTGGCATAAATCAGCCCCAGCATTTT
TRBV9	-	-	TRBJ2-3	CASCVAGQSDTQYF	TGTGCCAGCTGTGTGGCAGGGCAATCAGATACGCAGTATTTT
TRBV5-4	-	TRBD1	TRBJ2-2	CASSSGQGRTGELFF	TGTGCCAGCAGCTCTGGACAGGGTCGGACCGGGGAGCTGTTTTTT
TRBV19	-	-	TRBJ1-5	CASNPSGGKQPQHF	TGTGCCAGTAACCCCTCGGGGGGAAAACAGCCCCAGCATTTT
TRBV5-4	-	-	TRBJ2-7	CASSLAGQIYEQYF	TGTGCCAGCAGCCTCGCCGGACAGATCTACGAGCAGTACTTC
TRBV10-1	-	TRBD2	TRBJ2-3	CASSELAGVTDTQYF	TGCGCCAGCAGTGAGTTAGCGGGAGTCACAGATACGCAGTATTTT